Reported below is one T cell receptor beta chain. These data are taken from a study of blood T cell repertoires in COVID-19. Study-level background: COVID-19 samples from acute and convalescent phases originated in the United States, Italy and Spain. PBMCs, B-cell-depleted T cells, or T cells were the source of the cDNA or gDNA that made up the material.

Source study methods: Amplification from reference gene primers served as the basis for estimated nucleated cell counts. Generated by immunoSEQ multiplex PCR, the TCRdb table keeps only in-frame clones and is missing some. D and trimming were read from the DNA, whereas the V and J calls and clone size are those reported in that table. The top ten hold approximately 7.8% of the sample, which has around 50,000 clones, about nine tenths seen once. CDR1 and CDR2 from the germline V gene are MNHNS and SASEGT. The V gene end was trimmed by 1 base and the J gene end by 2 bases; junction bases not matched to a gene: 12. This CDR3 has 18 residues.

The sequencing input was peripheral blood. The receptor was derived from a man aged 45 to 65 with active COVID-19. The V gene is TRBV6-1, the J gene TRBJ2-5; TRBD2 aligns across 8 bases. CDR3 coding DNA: TGTGCCAGCAGTGAAGTGTCGGCGGGGGGACTTAAACAAGAGACCCAGTACTTC. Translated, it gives CASSEVSAGGLKQETQYF.